One sample yielded the 6 T cell receptor beta chains listed below, sequenced in a study of tumor and adjacent non-tumor tissue in lung cancer. The template was RNA from unsorted bulk tissue. The normal lung tissue was taken more than 3 cm from the tumor edge. TCRbeta libraries were built with three rounds of nested PCR, modified from ARM-PCR. TCRdb fed the multiplex PCR reads into MiXCR, producing one record per CDR3 protein. The sample holds some 100,000 distinct CDR3 sequences, about 60% seen once. Sequences were obtained from distant non-tumor lung tissue. These TCRs come from a man aged 25-45 years with non-small cell lung cancer.

About this clonotype itself: Likely a read error: the CDR3 ends without its conserved phenylalanine or tryptophan. V is TRBV20-1 and J is TRBJ2-7, with D tentatively TRBD2 (5 bases). Germline CDR1 DFQATT, CDR2 SNEGSKA (reference sequence). The CDR3 length is 12 residues. Between the trimmed V and J ends, which lost 3 bases and 6 bases, there was a span of 12 bases. DNA of the CDR3: TGCAGTGCTAGCCCGTTGAGGGCCGAGCAGTACTCC. Encoded protein: CSASPLRAEQYS.

This clonotype has at least ten counts. The V call is TRBV4-3, the J call TRBJ2-7; tentative D call: TRBD2 (5 bases). V was clipped by 1 base and J by 1 base, with 11 bases between them. The CDR3 sequence is 15 residues long. Per the germline V gene, CDR1 is LGHNA and CDR2 is YSLEER. The CDR3, as DNA: TGCGCCAGCAGCCAAGCGGCGGGCAGTTCCTACGAGCAGTACTTC. Translated, it gives CASSQAAGSSYEQYF.

Notes on this clonotype: The CDR3 does not end in the conserved phenylalanine or tryptophan, so this is likely a read error. The V gene is TRBV6-1, the J gene TRBJ1-5; the D gene is possibly TRBD1 (5 bases). The germline V gene has CDR1 MNHNS and CDR2 SASEGT. V was shortened by 4 bases and J by 7 bases, with 17 bases between the two germline ends. The CDR3 has 15 residues. CDR3 nucleotides: TGTGCCAGCAGTGTCCGCGACAGTTGGGGACAGCCCCAGCATTCT. Amino acid sequence: CASSVRDSWGQPQHS.

The sample holds one count of this clonotype. Germline and junction disagree at one end, which may indicate a read error. The rearrangement links TRBV29-1 to TRBJ1-4; no definite D call. Germline assignment: CDR1 SQVTM and CDR2 ANQGSEA. This CDR3 contains 14 residues. The DNA of the CDR3 is TGTAGCGCTAAGGAGAGGGTCCGTAATGAAAAACTGTTTTTT. This encodes CSAKERVRNEKLFF.

This clonotype was detected a few times. A read error may explain this, as a much larger clone is one base away. The chain carries TRBV20-1 and TRBJ1-4; tentative D call: TRBD1 (6 bases). The CDR3 loop spans 13 amino acids. Germline lookup yields CDR1 DFQATT and CDR2 SNEGSKA (reference sequence). CDR3 DNA: TGCAGTGCTAGGACGGACAGCCCCGAAAAACTGCTTTTT. This encodes CSARTDSPEKLLF.

This clonotype was detected many times. This chain connects TRBV6-6 to TRBJ2-7; possibly TRBD1 for D (6 bases). Germline-derived CDR1 and CDR2 are MNHNY and SVGAGI (reference sequence). The V and J ends lost 5 bases and 6 bases respectively, with 11 bases between them. There are 12 residues in the CDR3. The CDR3 reads CASSNTGIEQYF. The CDR3 coding sequence is TGTGCCAGCAGTAACACAGGGATCGAGCAGTACTTC.